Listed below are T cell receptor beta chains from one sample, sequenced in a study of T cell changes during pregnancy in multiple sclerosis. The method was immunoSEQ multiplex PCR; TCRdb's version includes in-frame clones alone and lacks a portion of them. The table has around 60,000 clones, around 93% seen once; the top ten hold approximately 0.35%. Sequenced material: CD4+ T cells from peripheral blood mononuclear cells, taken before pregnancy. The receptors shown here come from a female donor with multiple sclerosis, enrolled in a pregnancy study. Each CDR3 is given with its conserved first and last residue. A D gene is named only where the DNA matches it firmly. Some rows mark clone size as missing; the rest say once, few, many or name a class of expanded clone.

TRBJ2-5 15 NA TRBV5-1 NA CASSLGWGPEETQYF TGCGCCAGCAGCTTGGGATGGGGGCCGGAAGAGACCCAGTACTTC
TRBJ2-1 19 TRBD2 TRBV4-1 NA CASSQEAGTSALTYNEQFF TGCGCCAGCAGCCAAGAAGCTGGGACTAGCGCGCTAACCTACAATGAGCAGTTCTTC
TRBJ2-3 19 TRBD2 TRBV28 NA CASSFSVLAGGPGTDTQYF TGTGCCAGCAGTTTTTCCGTTCTAGCGGGAGGGCCGGGAACAGATACGCAGTATTTT
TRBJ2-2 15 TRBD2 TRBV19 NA CASSRPLAGGGELFF TGTGCCAGTAGCCGCCCCCTAGCGGGAGGCGGGGAGCTGTTTTTT
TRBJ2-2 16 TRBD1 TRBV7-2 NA CASSSSGTVNTGELFF TGTGCCAGCAGCTCATCCGGGACAGTAAACACCGGGGAGCTGTTTTTT
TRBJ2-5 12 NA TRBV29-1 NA CSVEPAGETQYF TGCAGCGTTGAACCAGCGGGAGAGACCCAGTACTTC
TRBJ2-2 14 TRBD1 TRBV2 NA CAGQGVLGTGELFF TGTGCCGGTCAGGGGGTCCTTGGGACCGGGGAGCTGTTTTTT
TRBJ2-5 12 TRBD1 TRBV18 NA CASSRQGETQYF TGTGCCAGCTCACGACAGGGAGAGACCCAGTACTTC
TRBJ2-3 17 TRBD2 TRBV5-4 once CASSLPGTSGRGDTQYF TGTGCCAGCAGCCTTCCCGGGACTAGCGGGAGGGGAGATACGCAGTATTTT
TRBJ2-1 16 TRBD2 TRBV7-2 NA CASSSRGVAGGNEQFF TGTGCCAGCAGCTCCCGGGGGGTAGCGGGAGGTAATGAGCAGTTCTTC
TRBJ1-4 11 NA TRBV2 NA CASTPSEKLFF TGTGCCAGCACCCCGTCGGAAAAACTGTTTTTT
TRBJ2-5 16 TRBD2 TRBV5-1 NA CASSLDVQGLGATQYF TGCGCCAGCAGCTTGGACGTGCAAGGACTAGGCGCGACCCAGTACTTC
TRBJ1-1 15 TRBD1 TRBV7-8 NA CASSSDRMLDTEAFF TGTGCCAGCAGCTCGGACAGGATGTTGGACACTGAAGCTTTCTTT
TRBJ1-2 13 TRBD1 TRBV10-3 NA CAISSQGGYGYTF TGTGCCATCAGTTCACAGGGGGGGTATGGCTACACCTTC
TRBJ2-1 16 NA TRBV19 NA CASSIWGAGEGVEQFF TGTGCCAGTAGTATATGGGGGGCGGGGGAAGGGGTTGAGCAGTTCTTC
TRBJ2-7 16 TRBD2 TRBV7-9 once CASSPPGSGSSYEQYF TGTGCCAGCAGCCCTCCGGGAAGCGGGAGTTCCTACGAGCAGTACTTC
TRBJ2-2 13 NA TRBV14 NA CASSQVGTGELFF TGTGCCAGCAGCCAAGTCGGCACCGGGGAGCTGTTTTTT
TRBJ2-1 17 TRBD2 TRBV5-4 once CASSLEVGRSAYNEQFF TGTGCCAGCAGCTTGGAGGTCGGGAGGAGCGCCTACAATGAGCAGTTCTTC
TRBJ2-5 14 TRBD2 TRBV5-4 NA CASSLGLAQETQYF TGTGCCAGCAGCCTCGGACTAGCGCAAGAGACCCAGTACTTC
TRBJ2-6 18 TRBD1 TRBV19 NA CASSIAGTVRSGANVLTF TGTGCCAGTAGTATAGCCGGGACAGTCCGTTCTGGGGCCAACGTCCTGACTTTC
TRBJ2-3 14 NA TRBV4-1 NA CASSQDPNTDTQYF TGCGCCAGCAGCCAAGACCCCAACACAGATACGCAGTATTTT
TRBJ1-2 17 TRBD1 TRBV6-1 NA CASSVPSPGQGLHGYTF TGTGCCAGCAGTGTCCCGTCCCCGGGACAGGGGCTTCATGGCTACACCTTC
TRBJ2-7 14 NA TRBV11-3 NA CASSLGGSSYEQYF TGTGCCAGCAGCTTAGGCGGCAGCTCCTACGAGCAGTACTTC
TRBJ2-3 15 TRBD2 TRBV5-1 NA CASSPTSGRTDTQYF TGCGCCAGCAGCCCGACTAGCGGGAGGACAGATACGCAGTATTTT
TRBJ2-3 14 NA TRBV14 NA CASSQDQGPKVKHF TGTGCCAGCAGCCAAGATCAGGGGCCCAAAGTTAAGCATTTT
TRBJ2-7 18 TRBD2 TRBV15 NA CATSRAGLAGPRADEQYF TGTGCCACCAGCAGAGCGGGACTAGCGGGACCCCGGGCAGACGAGCAGTACTTC
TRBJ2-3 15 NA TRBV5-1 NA CASSWRGSSTDTQYF TGCGCCAGCTCTTGGAGAGGTTCTAGCACAGATACGCAGTATTTT
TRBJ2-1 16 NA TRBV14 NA CASSQPSALSYNEQFF TGTGCCAGCAGCCAACCTAGCGCCCTATCCTACAATGAGCAGTTCTTC
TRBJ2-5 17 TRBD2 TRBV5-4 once CASSLGLAGNVRVTQYF TGTGCCAGCAGCTTGGGACTAGCGGGTAACGTGCGGGTGACCCAGTACTTC
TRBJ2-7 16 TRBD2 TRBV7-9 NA CASSKTSGREFYEQYF TGTGCCAGCAGCAAGACTAGCGGGAGGGAATTCTACGAGCAGTACTTC
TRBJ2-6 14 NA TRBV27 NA CASSYRAGANVLTF TGTGCCAGCAGTTACCGGGCTGGGGCCAACGTCCTGACTTTC
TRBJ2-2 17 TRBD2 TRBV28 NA CASSLSREGQSLGELFF TGTGCCAGCAGTTTGAGTCGGGAGGGCCAAAGTCTCGGGGAGCTGTTTTTT
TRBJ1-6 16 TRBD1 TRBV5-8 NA CASSVRQGRGQSPLHF TGTGCCAGCAGCGTGCGACAGGGCCGAGGTCAGTCACCCCTCCACTTT
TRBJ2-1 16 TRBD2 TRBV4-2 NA CASSQELAGGGSEQFF TGTGCCAGCAGCCAAGAACTCGCGGGAGGCGGAAGTGAGCAGTTCTTC
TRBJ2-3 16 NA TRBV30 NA CAWSDLVGISTDTQYF TGTGCCTGGAGTGATTTGGTCGGGATTAGCACAGATACGCAGTATTTT
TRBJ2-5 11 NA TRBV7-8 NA CASSRLETQYF TGTGCCAGCAGTCGTCTGGAGACCCAGTACTTC
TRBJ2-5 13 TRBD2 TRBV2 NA CATLAGGSAGQYF TGTGCCACACTAGCGGGAGGCTCGGCGGGGCAGTACTTC
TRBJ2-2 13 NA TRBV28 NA CASSLPTTGELFF TGTGCCAGCAGCTTACCCACTACCGGGGAGCTGTTTTTT
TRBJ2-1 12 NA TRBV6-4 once CARYRAYNEQFF TGTGCCAGGTACAGAGCCTACAATGAGCAGTTCTTC
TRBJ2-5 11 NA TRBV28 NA CASSSHETQYF TGTGCCAGCAGTTCACACGAGACCCAGTACTTC
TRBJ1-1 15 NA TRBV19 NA CASSIYEGEGPEAFF TGTGCCAGTAGTATTTACGAGGGAGAAGGGCCTGAAGCTTTCTTT
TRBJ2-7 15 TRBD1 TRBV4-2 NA CASSPFPTGHYEQYF TGTGCCAGCAGCCCATTCCCGACAGGGCATTACGAGCAGTACTTC